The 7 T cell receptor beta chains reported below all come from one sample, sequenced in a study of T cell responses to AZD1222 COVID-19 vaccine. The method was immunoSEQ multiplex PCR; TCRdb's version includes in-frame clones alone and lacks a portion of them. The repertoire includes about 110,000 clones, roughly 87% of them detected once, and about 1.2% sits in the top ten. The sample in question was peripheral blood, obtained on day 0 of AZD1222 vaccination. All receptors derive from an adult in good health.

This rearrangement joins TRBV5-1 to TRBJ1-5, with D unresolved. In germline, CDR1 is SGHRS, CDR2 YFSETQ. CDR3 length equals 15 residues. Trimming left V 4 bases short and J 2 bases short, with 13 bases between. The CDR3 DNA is TGCGCCAGCAGCATCGGACTCGAAGGCAATCAGCCCCAGCATTTT. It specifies CASSIGLEGNQPQHF.

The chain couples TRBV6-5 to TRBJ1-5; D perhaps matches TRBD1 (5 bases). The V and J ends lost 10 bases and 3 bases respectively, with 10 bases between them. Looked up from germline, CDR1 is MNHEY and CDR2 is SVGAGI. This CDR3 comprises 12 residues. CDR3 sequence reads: CATGRANQPQHF. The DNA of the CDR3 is TGTGCCACGGGCAGGGCCAATCAGCCCCAGCATTTT.

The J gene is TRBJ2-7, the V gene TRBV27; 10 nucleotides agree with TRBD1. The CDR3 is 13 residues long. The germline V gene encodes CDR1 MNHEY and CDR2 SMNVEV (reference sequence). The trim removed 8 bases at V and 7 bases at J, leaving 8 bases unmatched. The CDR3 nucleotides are TGTGCCAGCGGACAGGGGGGATTTTGGGAGCAGTACTTC. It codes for CASGQGGFWEQYF.

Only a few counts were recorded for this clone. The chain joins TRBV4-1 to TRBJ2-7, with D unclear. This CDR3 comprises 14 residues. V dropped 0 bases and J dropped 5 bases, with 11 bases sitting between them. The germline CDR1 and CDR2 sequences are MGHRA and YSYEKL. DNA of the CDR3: TGCGCCAGCAGCCAAGACCCACGTTGGGACGAGCAGTACTTC. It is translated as CASSQDPRWDEQYF.

In DNA, the CDR3 is TGTGCCAGCAGTGACTCGATTAGGGGCAGGAGCTCCTACGAGCAGTACTTC. Translation gives CASSDSIRGRSSYEQYF. The chain couples TRBV25-1 to TRBJ2-7; TRBD1 is a possible D gene (5 bases). This CDR3 comprises 17 residues. Germline values: CDR1 MGHDK, CDR2 SYGVNS. The V end was cut by 3 bases, the J end by 0 bases, with 18 bases between.

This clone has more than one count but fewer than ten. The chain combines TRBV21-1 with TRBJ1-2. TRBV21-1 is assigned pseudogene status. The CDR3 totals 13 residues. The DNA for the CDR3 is TGTGCCAGCAGCAAGGGTAACGGTTTAGGCTACACCTTC. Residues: CASSKGNGLGYTF.

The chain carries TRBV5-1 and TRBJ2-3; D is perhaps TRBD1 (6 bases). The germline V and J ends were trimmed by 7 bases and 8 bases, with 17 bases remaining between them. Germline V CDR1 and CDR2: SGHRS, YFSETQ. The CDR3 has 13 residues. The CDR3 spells CASSPTGYGTQYF. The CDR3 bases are TGCGCCAGCTCTCCCACAGGGTATGGTACGCAGTATTTT.